Shown below are 12 T cell receptor beta chains from a single sample sequenced in a study of T-cell reconstitution after alpha-beta-depleted transplantation in children. Whole-study results and caveats: Counts and diversity of T cells one year after transplant came mostly from newly produced T cells.

Molecular barcoding with unique molecular identifiers was used for the TCRbeta library. In TCRdb, the PCR reads were re-called with MiXCR into one record per CDR3 protein. The table has around 300,000 distinct CDR3 sequences, 6% to 10% seen once. The antigens of these receptors remain unknown. The sample consisted of peripheral blood, taken 360 days after TCRalphabeta/CD19-depleted stem cell transplant. All receptors come from a female patient aged 2-9 years who had a stem cell transplant for Fanconi anemia, so the T cells may come from the graft donor.

This clonotype was seen repeatedly, ten times or more. The V gene is TRBV12-3 or TRBV12-4, the J gene TRBJ1-6; D call uncertain. There are 13 residues in the CDR3. Trimming removed 6 bases from V and 9 bases from J, with 12 bases in between. The CDR3 reads CASSQTGSSPLHF. The CDR3 DNA follows: TGTGCCAGCAGCCAAACGGGCAGTTCACCCCTCCACTTT.

The chain combines TRBV20-1 with TRBJ2-7; 7 positions match TRBD1. This CDR3 comprises 16 residues. In germline, CDR1 is DFQATT, CDR2 SNEGSKA (reference sequence). The CDR3 DNA follows: TGCTGTGCTAGAGAGTGGACAGGTTTCCACTCCTACGAGCAGTACGTC. Encoded protein: CCAREWTGFHSYEQYV.

The table lists this clonotype with a few counts. The J gene is TRBJ1-1, the V gene TRBV20-1; D remains unclear. This CDR3 has 12 residues. V was shortened by 5 bases and J by 1 base, with 8 bases between the two germline ends. Looked up from germline, CDR1 is DFQATT and CDR2 is SNEGSKA (reference sequence). CDR3 protein: CSACGSNTEAFF. Written as DNA, the CDR3 is TGCAGTGCTTGTGGGTCGAACACTGAAGCTTTCTTT.

The chain carries TRBV24-1 and TRBJ2-5, with D unresolved. In germline, CDR1 is KGHDR, CDR2 SFDVKD. Between the trimmed V and J ends, which lost 4 bases and 4 bases, there was a span of 12 bases. CDR3 length: 14 amino acids. The CDR3 sequence is CATSDPVVPETQYF. For the CDR3, the DNA is TGTGCCACCAGTGACCCCGTGGTCCCAGAGACCCAGTACTTC.

This clonotype was detected ten times or more. This chain joins TRBV12-3 or TRBV12-4 and TRBJ1-1, with TRBD1 as a possible D gene (5 bases). CDR3 size: 15 residues. Trimming took 6 bases from V and 0 from J, leaving 14 bases between them. CDR3: CASSPPGVMNTEAFF. For the CDR3, the DNA is TGTGCCAGCAGCCCTCCGGGGGTCATGAACACTGAAGCTTTCTTT.

The V call is TRBV3-1, the J call TRBJ1-1; D uncertain. In germline, CDR1 is LGHDT, CDR2 YNNKEL (reference sequence). V lost 4 bases to trimming and J lost 5 bases, with 14 bases between them. The CDR3 consists of 14 residues. The CDR3 reads CASSRRSPGTEAFF. The DNA of the CDR3 is TGTGCCAGCAGCCGTAGGAGTCCTGGGACTGAAGCTTTCTTT.

The gene calls are TRBV6-6 and TRBJ1-5; D remains ambiguous. Trimming shortened V by 5 bases and J by 0 bases, and 5 bases separated the two germline ends. This CDR3 is 13 amino acids long. Germline V CDR1 and CDR2: MNHNY, SVGAGI (reference sequence). The CDR3 region is CASSANSNQPQHF. In DNA, the CDR3 is TGTGCCAGCAGTGCTAATAGCAATCAGCCCCAGCATTTT.

This clonotype was detected a few times. The CDR3 is CASSQWGGMGGNGANVLTF. CDR3 DNA sequence: TGCGCCAGCAGCCAATGGGGGGGGATGGGGGGGAATGGGGCCAACGTCCTGACTTTC. The J gene is TRBJ2-6, the V gene TRBV4-1, with 7 bases fitting TRBD2. The CDR3 totals 19 residues. The trim removed 2 bases at V and 3 bases at J, leaving 13 bases unmatched. CDR1 is MGHRA and CDR2 is YSYEKL in the germline V gene.

This clonotype was recorded a few times. The CDR3 coding sequence is TGTGCCAGCAGTTTTGTACCAGGTGGGGTCTATGGCTACACCTTC. Amino acid sequence: CASSFVPGGVYGYTF. The chain recombines TRBV27 with TRBJ1-2; no clear D. Germline loops: CDR1 MNHEY, CDR2 SMNVEV (reference sequence). The CDR3 loop spans 15 amino acids. V dropped 3 bases and J dropped 4 bases, with 15 bases sitting between them.

The chain couples TRBV9 to TRBJ2-1, with TRBD2 identical over 9 bases. V lost 0 bases, J lost 5 bases, and 3 bases stayed unmatched. This CDR3 is built from 15 residues. CDR1 and CDR2 from the germline V gene are SGDLS and YYNGEE. The CDR3: CASSVVASGDNEQFF. The CDR3 DNA reads as TGTGCCAGCAGCGTAGTGGCTAGCGGGGACAATGAGCAGTTCTTC.

This clonotype was picked up a small number of times. J is TRBJ1-1 and V is TRBV5-1, with D perhaps matching TRBD1 (5 bases). The CDR3 covers 17 residues. V was shortened by 0 bases and J by 0 bases, with 15 bases between the two germline ends. Germline V gene data show CDR1 as SGHRS and CDR2 as YFSETQ. CDR3 amino acids: CASSLGGAGRMNTEAFF. In DNA form, the CDR3 reads TGCGCCAGCAGCTTGGGAGGGGCCGGAAGAATGAACACTGAAGCTTTCTTT. The variable domain in full, completed from reference TRBV5-1 and TRBJ1-1, reads KAGVTQTPRYLIKTRGQQVTLSCSPISGHRSVSWYQQTPGQGLQFLFEYFSETQRNKGNFPGRFSGRQFSNSRSEMNVSTLELGDSALYLCASSLGGAGRMNTEAFFGQGTRLTVV.

This chain connects TRBV12-3 or TRBV12-4 to TRBJ1-6; 7 nucleotides align to TRBD1. The trim removed 0 bases at V and 7 bases at J, leaving 6 bases unmatched. CDR3 length: 16 residues. The CDR3 bases are TGTGCCAGCAGTTTAGCGCAGGGGACAGCCAATTCACCCCTCCACTTT. This translates into CASSLAQGTANSPLHF.